This TCR beta chain was recovered during a study of T cells in Graves' hyperthyroidism and ophthalmopathy. Findings and limits, study-wide: Researchers report that a 13 V-J model separated ophthalmopathy from stable hyperthyroidism. Prediction of ophthalmopathy progression came a median about 6 months pre-onset. Among clonotypes expanded in thyroid above 0.001, most were also found in blood.

A word on this clonotype: Its target is unknown. Mismatch with germline at one junction end may stem from a read error.

The CDR3 is 13 amino acids. The germline V gene encodes CDR1 SGHTA and CDR2 FQGNSA. RNA transcripts yielded amplified TCR beta CDR3 regions. The TCR CDR3 was amplified in a first-round RT-PCR using the HTBI primer set. Each CDR3 protein is one row after TCRdb ran MiXCR on the multiplex PCR reads. The sample lists about half a million distinct CDR3 sequences; just under 20% were seen once. This sample holds PBMCs from roughly 10 ml fresh peripheral blood. The TCR sequence derives from a man aged 35 to 55 with Graves' ophthalmopathy. The sequenced sample consisted of blood. V is TRBV7-2 and J is TRBJ2-5; perhaps TRBD2 as D (5 bases). Here the CDR3 DNA reads TGTGCCAGCAGCCGCGGGTCTCAAGAGGCCCAGTACTTC. Amino acids: CASSRGSQEAQYF.